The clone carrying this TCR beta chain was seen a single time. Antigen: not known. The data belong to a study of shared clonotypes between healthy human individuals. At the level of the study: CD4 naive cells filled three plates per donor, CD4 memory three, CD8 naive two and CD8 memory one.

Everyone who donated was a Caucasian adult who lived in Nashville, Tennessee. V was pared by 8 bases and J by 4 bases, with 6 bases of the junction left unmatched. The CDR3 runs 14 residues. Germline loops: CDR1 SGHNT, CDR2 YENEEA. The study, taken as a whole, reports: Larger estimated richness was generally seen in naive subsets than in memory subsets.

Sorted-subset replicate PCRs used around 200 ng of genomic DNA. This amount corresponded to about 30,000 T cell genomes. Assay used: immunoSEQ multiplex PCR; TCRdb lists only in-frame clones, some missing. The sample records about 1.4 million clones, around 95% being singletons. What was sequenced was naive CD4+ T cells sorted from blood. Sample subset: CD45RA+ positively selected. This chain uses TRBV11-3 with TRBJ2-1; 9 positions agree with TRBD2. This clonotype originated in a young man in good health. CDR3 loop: CASGSSGKYNEQFF. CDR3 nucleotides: TGTGCCAGCGGGTCTAGCGGGAAATACAATGAGCAGTTCTTC.